This T cell receptor beta chain was obtained from a study of blood T cell repertoires in COVID-19. Overall study: In each case, the material was cDNA or gDNA derived from T cells, B-cell-depleted T cells, or PBMCs.

Original analysis: Reference gene primer amplification in the assay estimated nucleated cell counts. Profiling relied on immunoSEQ multiplex PCR, and the TCRdb table lists in-frame clones only, not all of them. Clonal size and the V and J genes are those of that table, whereas D and trimming came from the DNA. The sample records roughly 70,000 clones, 80% being singletons. The CDR3 extends over 14 amino acids. Per the germline V gene, CDR1 is LGHNA and CDR2 is YSLEER. The V and J ends lost 2 bases and 7 bases respectively, with 12 bases between them. The sequencing input was peripheral blood. This chain connects TRBV4-3 to TRBJ2-1, with D maybe TRBD1 (6 bases). This receptor was identified in a man between 65 and 80 years old who had recovered from COVID-19. Here the CDR3 DNA reads TGCGCCAGCAGCCAACTCTTAACAGGGAATGAGCAGTTCTTC. Its protein product is CASSQLLTGNEQFF.